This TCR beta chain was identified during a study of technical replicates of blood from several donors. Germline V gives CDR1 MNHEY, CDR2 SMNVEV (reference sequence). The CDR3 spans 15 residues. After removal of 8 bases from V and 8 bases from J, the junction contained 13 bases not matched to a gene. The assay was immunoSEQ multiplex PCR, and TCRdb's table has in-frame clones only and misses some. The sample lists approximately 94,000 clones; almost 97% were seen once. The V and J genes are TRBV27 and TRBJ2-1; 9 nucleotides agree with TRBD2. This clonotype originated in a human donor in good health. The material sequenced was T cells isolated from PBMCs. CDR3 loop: CASGPVAGVGDEQFF. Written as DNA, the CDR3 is TGTGCCAGCGGCCCGGTAGCGGGAGTTGGAGATGAGCAGTTCTTC.